This T cell receptor (beta chain) emerged from a study of cytomegalovirus exposure and HLA in healthy donors. The PCR had 60 Vbeta and 13 Jbeta primers. Generated by immunoSEQ multiplex PCR, the TCRdb table keeps only in-frame clones and is missing some. The data hold 100,000 to 150,000 clones, with 78% observed a single time. In germline, CDR1 is MNHEY, CDR2 SMNVEV (reference sequence). The ends were cut back, 0 bases at V and 4 bases at J, with 4 bases in the middle. This CDR3 has 13 amino acids. This receptor was taken from a young woman in good health and CMV-seronegative. The V and J genes are TRBV27 and TRBJ2-1; D call uncertain. Sequencing was done on a sample of PBMCs. CDR3 nucleotide sequence: TGTGCCAGCAGTTTATCACGGTACAATGAGCAGTTCTTC. Translation: CASSLSRYNEQFF.